Presented here are 22 T cell receptor beta chains from one specimen sequenced in a study of blood T cell repertoires in COVID-19 (dated by TCRdb to the early 2020s). Library generation was performed with the immunoSEQ multiplex PCR assay. Imported from immuneACCESS, the table was reduced by TCRdb to in-frame sequences with V and J called. These copies leave out some clones; in studies compared against another copy, an unresolved V gene accounts for under half, and the cause of the remainder is not known. The sample records 95,000 to 150,000 clones, 84% of which are singletons. The ten largest account for approximately 3.9% of the sample. Source material: PBMCs or T cells enriched from blood (not recorded which). Source of these receptors: a young woman who had recovered from COVID-19.

The chain couples TRBV19 to TRBJ2-7, with D possibly TRBD2 on 6 matching bases. V dropped 7 bases and J dropped 6 bases, with 16 bases sitting between them. The CDR3 has 13 residues. Germline values: CDR1 LNHDA, CDR2 SQIVND (reference sequence). The CDR3 loop reads CASNTGDIGEQYF. In DNA form, the CDR3 reads TGTGCCAGTAATACGGGAGACATTGGCGAGCAGTACTTC.

This chain links TRBV6-5 with TRBJ1-1, with D possibly being TRBD1 (6 bases). Germline CDR1 MNHEY, CDR2 SVGAGI. The CDR3 length is 13 residues. Trimming removed 6 bases from V and 11 bases from J, with 19 bases in between. The CDR3 loop is CASSPGQPASAFF. DNA of the CDR3: TGTGCCAGCAGCCCCGGACAGCCTGCGAGCGCTTTCTTT.

The chain couples TRBV4-3 to TRBJ1-6; D is perhaps TRBD1 (6 bases). There are 16 residues in the CDR3. In germline, CDR1 is LGHNA, CDR2 YSLEER. Trimming cost V 0 bases and J 7 bases, with 13 bases left between them. The CDR3 DNA reads as TGCGCCAGCAGCCAAGATTACAGGGCTAGCAATTCACCCCTCCACTTT. Its translation: CASSQDYRASNSPLHF.

The chain links TRBV5-8 to TRBJ2-2, with 9 positions matching TRBD1. This CDR3 region has 17 residues. CDR1 and CDR2 (germline): SGHTS, YDEGEE. J lost 5 bases, V lost 1 base, and 9 bases had no gene match. CDR3 sequence reads: CASSLIYGTGHTGELFF. CDR3 sequence (DNA): TGTGCCAGCAGCTTGATATATGGGACAGGGCATACCGGGGAGCTGTTTTTT.

This clone was recorded once. The CDR3 coding sequence is TGTGCCAGTAGTACAGACGCAGCGGGGACCTACGAGCAGTACTTC. It codes for CASSTDAAGTYEQYF. V usage is TRBV19 and J usage is TRBJ2-7, with 7 bases aligning to TRBD2. CDR3 length: 15 residues. Germline V gene lookup returns CDR1 LNHDA and CDR2 SQIVND (reference sequence). V lost 4 bases and J lost 2; bases outside the gene matches: 8.

V gene TRBV12-5 combines with J gene TRBJ2-1; 12 bases are shared with TRBD2. The CDR3 sequence is 13 residues long. CDR1 and CDR2 (germline): LGHNT, FRNRAP. Unmatched junction bases numbered 3, after V lost 1 base and J lost 14 bases. CDR3 residues: CASGLGLAGDKFF. DNA of the CDR3: TGTGCTAGTGGTTTGGGACTAGCGGGAGATAAGTTCTTC.

The gene calls are TRBV11-2 and TRBJ1-1, with D possibly being TRBD1 (6 bases). This CDR3 is built from 17 residues. Per the germline V gene, CDR1 is SGHAT and CDR2 is FQNNGV. V was clipped by 0 bases and J by 0 bases, with 14 bases between them. CDR3 amino acids: CASSLDLARTVNTEAFF. In nucleotides, the CDR3 is TGTGCCAGCAGCTTAGATCTAGCACGGACAGTGAACACTGAAGCTTTCTTT.

V usage is TRBV18 and J usage is TRBJ2-5; perhaps TRBD2 as D (5 bases). CDR1 KGHSH and CDR2 LQKENI come from the germline V gene. Trimming pared 0 bases from V and 5 bases from J, leaving 10 bases between. The CDR3 has 14 amino acids. Written as DNA, the CDR3 is TGTGCCAGCTCACCACCAGAGGGAACGGAGACCCAGTACTTC. Protein product: CASSPPEGTETQYF.

The rearrangement joins TRBV4-2 to TRBJ1-1; 8 bases are shared with TRBD1. V trimming: 3 bases; J trimming: 3 bases; junction bases outside the gene matches: 3. The CDR3 length is 14 residues. Per the germline V gene, CDR1 is LGHNA and CDR2 is YNFKEQ. The CDR3, as DNA: TGTGCCAGCAGCCAGCCGGACAGGGACACTGAAGCTTTCTTT. Translated, it gives CASSQPDRDTEAFF.

The chain joins TRBV29-1 to TRBJ2-2, with 11 bases lining up with TRBD1. The CDR3 has 15 amino acids. Germline CDR1 is SQVTM and CDR2 is ANQGSEA. The V and J ends lost 3 bases and 6 bases, in that order; junction bases with no gene match: 6. CDR3 DNA sequence: TGCAGCGTTGATGCGGGACAGGGGGTATCCGGGGAGCTGTTTTTT. It codes for CSVDAGQGVSGELFF.

The CDR3 is CASSYSGTDLLYEQYF. CDR3 nucleotide sequence: TGTGCCAGCAGTTACTCTGGGACAGACCTCCTTTACGAGCAGTACTTC. The rearrangement uses TRBV6-2 or TRBV6-3 and TRBJ2-7; 7 nucleotides match TRBD1. V lost 0 bases and J lost 4; bases outside the gene matches: 9. Germline assignment: CDR1 MNHEY and CDR2 SVGEGT. CDR3 length: 16 amino acids.

This clone appeared a single time. V gene TRBV6-2 or TRBV6-3 combines with J gene TRBJ1-2, with 8 bases identical to TRBD1. V shed 5 bases and J 3 bases; nucleotides not matched to a gene: 5. This CDR3 spans 14 amino acids. Germline V gene lookup returns CDR1 MNHEY and CDR2 SVGEGT. The CDR3 coding sequence is TGTGCCAGCAGTGACAAGACAGGGGACTATGGCTACACCTTC. It translates to CASSDKTGDYGYTF.

This clone was seen a few times. This chain connects TRBV7-9 to TRBJ1-2; D might be TRBD1 (6 bases). Germline V gene lookup returns CDR1 SEHNR and CDR2 FQNEAQ (reference sequence). This CDR3 comprises 13 residues. The V end was cut by 1 base, the J end by 7 bases, with 10 bases between. CDR3 nucleotides: TGTGCCAGCAGCTTAGACAGGGCTTCTGGCTACACCTTC. Its protein product is CASSLDRASGYTF. Variable domain in full (rest from reference TRBV7-9 and TRBJ1-2): DTGVSQNPRHKITKRGQNVTFRCDPISEHNRLYWYRQTLGQGPEFLTYFQNEAQLEKSRLLSDRFSAERPKGSFSTLEIQRTEQGDSAMYLCASSLDRASGYTFGSGTRLTVV.

This sequence joins TRBV7-9 and TRBJ1-3; D not certain. Trimming pared 1 base from V and 1 base from J, leaving 8 bases between. Germline V gene lookup returns CDR1 SEHNR and CDR2 FQNEAQ (reference sequence). There are 15 residues in the CDR3. The CDR3 DNA follows: TGTGCCAGCAGCTTAGAGGTCGGGTCTGGAAACACCATATATTTT. Residues: CASSLEVGSGNTIYF.

This chain joins TRBV30 and TRBJ1-5; 7 nucleotides match TRBD1. J lost 0 bases, V lost 3 bases, and 2 bases had no gene match. The CDR3 totals 14 residues. Per the germline V gene, CDR1 is GTSNPN and CDR2 is SVGIG (reference sequence). CDR3 nucleotide sequence: TGTGCCTGGAGCGGGACAGATAGCAATCAGCCCCAGCATTTT. Translated, it gives CAWSGTDSNQPQHF. Full variable domain (remainder filled in from reference TRBV30 and TRBJ1-5): SQTIHQWPATLVQPVGSPLSLECTVEGTSNPNLYWYRQAAGRGLQLLFYSVGIGQISSEVPQNLSASRPQDRQFILSSKKLLLSDSGFYLCAWSGTDSNQPQHFGDGTRLSIL.

Remarks on this clone: Other DNA sequences in this sample translate to the same CDR3. This chain uses TRBV5-1 with TRBJ2-5; 9 bases match TRBD2. The germline gives CDR1 SGHRS, CDR2 YFSETQ. CDR3 length: 14 residues. V trimming: 6 bases; J trimming: 4 bases; junction bases outside the gene matches: 7. CDR3 region: CASKLAGGAETQYF. The CDR3 bases are TGCGCCAGCAAACTCGCGGGGGGGGCAGAGACCCAGTACTTC.

The chain employs TRBV5-8 and TRBJ1-5, with a possible D match to TRBD1 (6 bases). The V end was cut by 9 bases, the J end by 7 bases, with 11 bases between. Germline V lookup: CDR1 SGHTS, CDR2 YDEGEE. The CDR3 is 11 amino acids. The CDR3 DNA sequence: TGTGCCACCCAGGGGTACCAGCCCCAGCATTTT. Translated, it gives CATQGYQPQHF.

This chain connects TRBV5-4 to TRBJ1-4; D not resolved. The CDR3 spans 15 residues. The germline V gene encodes CDR1 SGHNT and CDR2 YYREEE (reference sequence). V lost 0 bases to trimming and J lost 7 bases, with 13 bases between them. This chain's CDR3 is CASSLGSNAGEKLFF. DNA of the CDR3: TGTGCCAGCAGCTTGGGATCCAATGCGGGTGAAAAACTGTTTTTT. The whole variable domain, remainder taken from reference TRBV5-4 and TRBJ1-4, is ETGVTQSPTHLIKTRGQQVTLRCSSQSGHNTVSWYQQALGQGPQFIFQYYREEENGRGNFPPRFSGLQFPNYSSELNVNALELDDSALYLCASSLGSNAGEKLFFGSGTQLSVL.

The genes are TRBV9 and TRBJ2-2, with a tentative D call TRBD2 (5 bases). This CDR3 region has 14 residues. CDR1 is SGDLS and CDR2 is YYNGEE in the germline V gene. Between the trimmed V and J ends, which lost 5 bases and 5 bases, there was a span of 13 bases. Written as DNA, the CDR3 is TGTGCCAGCAGTCCAACGGGGTGGACCGGGGAGCTGTTTTTT. Translating gives CASSPTGWTGELFF.

This chain links TRBV7-3 with TRBJ1-4, with a weak D call TRBD1 (6 bases). Germline CDR1 is SGHTA and CDR2 is FQGTGA. The CDR3 covers 15 residues. Trimming removed 5 bases from V and 3 bases from J, with 13 bases in between. CDR3 sequence reads: CASSTDSGPNEKLFF. In DNA, the CDR3 is TGTGCCAGCAGCACGGACAGCGGCCCTAATGAAAAACTGTTTTTT.

The gene calls are TRBV28 and TRBJ2-7; 7 bases match TRBD2. Germline V gene data show CDR1 as MDHEN and CDR2 as SYDVKM. The CDR3 extends over 16 amino acids. Trimming cost V 4 bases and J 1 base; bases outside gene matches: 10. As DNA, the CDR3 is TGTGCCAGCAGTTCGATAGCGGGTTCAACTTCCTACGAGCAGTACTTC. Amino acids: CASSSIAGSTSYEQYF.

This clone was observed a single time. The chain joins TRBV28 to TRBJ1-5, with 7 bases matching TRBD1. The J segment lost 3 bases and the V segment lost 11 bases, leaving 4 bases of the junction unmatched. This CDR3 is built from 12 residues. CDR1 MDHEN and CDR2 SYDVKM come from the germline V gene. CDR3 sequence: CAVQGLNQPQHF. The CDR3 DNA reads TGTGCCGTACAGGGGCTCAATCAGCCCCAGCATTTT.